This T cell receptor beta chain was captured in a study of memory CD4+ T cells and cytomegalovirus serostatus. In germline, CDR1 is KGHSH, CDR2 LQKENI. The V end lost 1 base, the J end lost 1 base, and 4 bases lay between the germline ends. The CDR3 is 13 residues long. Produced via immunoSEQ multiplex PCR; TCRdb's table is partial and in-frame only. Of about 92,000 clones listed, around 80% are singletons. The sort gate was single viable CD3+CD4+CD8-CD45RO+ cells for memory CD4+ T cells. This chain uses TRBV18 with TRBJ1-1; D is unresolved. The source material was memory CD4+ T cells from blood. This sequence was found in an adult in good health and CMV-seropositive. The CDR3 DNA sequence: TGTGCCAGCTCACCACAGAAGAACACTGAAGCTTTCTTT. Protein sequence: CASSPQKNTEAFF.